The 24 T cell receptor beta chains below were found in one sample sequenced in a study of cytomegalovirus exposure and HLA in healthy donors. Profiling relied on immunoSEQ multiplex PCR, and the TCRdb table lists in-frame clones only, not all of them. Here the sample spans 150,000 to 200,000 clones, about 95% being singletons. Sequencing used PBMCs. Receptors originate from a woman younger than 35 in good health and CMV-seronegative.

The rearrangement uses TRBV5-5 and TRBJ2-7; 7 nucleotides align to TRBD1. V dropped 3 bases and J dropped 5; count of bases not matched to a gene: 14. CDR1 and CDR2 (germline): SGHKS, YYEKEE (reference sequence). CDR3 length: 16 residues. The CDR3 protein is CASSSTRLYRGNEQYF. CDR3 sequence (DNA): TGTGCCAGCAGCTCGACTCGTCTTTACAGGGGCAACGAGCAGTACTTC.

V is TRBV19 and J is TRBJ2-5, with TRBD2 matching 9 bases. The CDR3 has 13 amino acids. J gave up 7 bases and V 6 bases, and 6 bases lay outside the gene matches. CDR1 and CDR2 (germline): LNHDA, SQIVND (reference sequence). The DNA of the CDR3 is TGTGCCAGTAGAGATAGCGGGGGAGGGACCCAGTACTTC. This sequence encodes CASRDSGGGTQYF.

This rearrangement joins TRBV5-4 to TRBJ1-2, with TRBD1 matching over 8 bases. CDR3 length: 17 residues. The junction had 14 bases not matched to a gene; V was cut back by 3 bases and J by 4 bases. Germline CDR1 SGHNT, CDR2 YYREEE (reference sequence). CDR3 sequence reads: CASSYGQGARVGYGYTF. Here the CDR3 DNA reads TGTGCCAGCAGCTATGGTCAGGGGGCGAGAGTGGGCTATGGCTACACCTTC.

The chain couples TRBV6-5 to TRBJ2-7, with 8 bases fitting TRBD1. Germline values: CDR1 MNHEY, CDR2 SVGAGI. The CDR3 sequence is 14 residues long. J lost 6 bases, V lost 1 base, and 5 bases had no gene match. The DNA of the CDR3 is TGTGCCAGCAGTTACTTAGGACAGGGAATCGAGCAGTACTTC. This sequence encodes CASSYLGQGIEQYF.

This chain uses TRBV7-8 with TRBJ2-7; no reliable D call. The CDR3 sequence is 13 residues long. Germline CDR1 and CDR2: SGHVS and FQNEAQ. Between the trimmed V and J ends, which lost 3 bases and 3 bases, there was a span of 9 bases. CDR3 in DNA: TGTGCCAGCAGCTTCAGTCAGGTCTACGAGCAGTACTTC. This encodes CASSFSQVYEQYF.

The rearrangement joins TRBV27 to TRBJ1-1; tentatively, D is TRBD1 (5 bases). V gave up 3 bases and J gave up 1 base, with 9 bases separating them. CDR1 is MNHEY and CDR2 is SMNVEV in the germline V gene (reference sequence). The CDR3 is 14 residues long. CDR3 in amino acids: CASSFLGGNTEAFF. The CDR3 nucleotides read TGTGCCAGCAGTTTTTTGGGGGGGAACACTGAAGCTTTCTTT.

CDR3 amino acids: CASSVEGDYGYTF. CDR3 DNA: TGTGCCAGCAGCGTAGAAGGGGACTATGGCTACACCTTC. This chain joins TRBV9 and TRBJ1-2; TRBD1 is a possible D gene (5 bases). Trimming removed 0 bases from V and 3 bases from J, with 6 bases in between. CDR3 length equals 13 residues. Germline CDR1 and CDR2: SGDLS and YYNGEE. Looking up the rest from reference TRBV9 and TRBJ1-2 gives the full variable domain: DSGVTQTPKHLITATGQRVTLRCSPRSGDLSVYWYQQSLDQGLQFLIQYYNGEERAKGNILERFSAQQFPDLHSELNLSSLELGDSALYFCASSVEGDYGYTFGSGTRLTVV.

The rearrangement uses TRBV7-9 and TRBJ1-1, with a weak D call TRBD1 (5 bases). This CDR3 spans 12 amino acids. Germline V lookup: CDR1 SEHNR, CDR2 FQNEAQ (reference sequence). V was cut by 5 bases and J by 8 bases, with 12 bases left in between. Written as DNA, the CDR3 is TGTGCCAGCAGCCTAGGGGTAGCAGAAGCTTTCTTT. Translating it yields CASSLGVAEAFF. Drawing the rest from reference TRBV7-9 and TRBJ1-1, the complete variable domain is DTGVSQNPRHKITKRGQNVTFRCDPISEHNRLYWYRQTLGQGPEFLTYFQNEAQLEKSRLLSDRFSAERPKGSFSTLEIQRTEQGDSAMYLCASSLGVAEAFFGQGTRLTVV.

J is TRBJ2-7 and V is TRBV9; 9 bases map to TRBD1. Losses at the gene ends were 0 bases for V and 4 bases for J; bases not matched to a gene: 5. The CDR3 consists of 15 residues. Per the germline V gene, CDR1 is SGDLS and CDR2 is YYNGEE. The CDR3: CASSVAGTGNYEQYF. CDR3 DNA sequence: TGTGCCAGCAGCGTAGCGGGGACAGGGAATTACGAGCAGTACTTC.

V usage is TRBV13 and J usage is TRBJ2-5, with 7 bases fitting TRBD1. The germline gives CDR1 PRHDT, CDR2 FYEKMQ (reference sequence). CDR3 length: 14 residues. Germline trimming cut 8 bases from V and 5 bases from J; bases unmatched to any gene: 11. The CDR3 DNA is TGTGCCAGCCGAGGGGGCTCAAGATGGGAGACCCAGTACTTC. Protein sequence: CASRGGSRWETQYF.

A single count supports this clone. The genes are TRBV18 and TRBJ1-1; the D gene is possibly TRBD1 (6 bases). V was clipped by 7 bases and J by 1 base, with 13 bases between them. There are 14 residues in the CDR3. CDR1 is KGHSH, CDR2 LQKENI, per germline. This CDR3 reads CASWQGHPNTEAFF. CDR3 nucleotide sequence: TGTGCCAGCTGGCAGGGACATCCGAACACTGAAGCTTTCTTT. Using reference TRBV18 and TRBJ1-1 for the parts outside the CDR3, the full variable domain is NAGVMQNPRHLVRRRGQEARLRCSPMKGHSHVYWYRQLPEEGLKFMVYLQKENIIDESGMPKERFSAEFPKEGPSILRIQQVVRGDSAAYFCASWQGHPNTEAFFGQGTRLTVV.

As concerns this clone: The identical CDR3 is also encoded by other nucleotide sequences in the sample. This chain connects TRBV6-5 to TRBJ1-1; maybe TRBD1 (5 bases). V shed 2 bases and J shed 5 bases, with 9 bases lying between them. Germline V gene sequence: CDR1 MNHEY, CDR2 SVGAGI. The CDR3 is 13 amino acids. Here the CDR3 DNA reads TGTGCCAGCAGTTACGGGGGGGGTACTGAAGCTTTCTTT. This sequence encodes CASSYGGGTEAFF.

The CDR3 DNA reads as TGTGCCAGCACCGAAGGACAGGGGTTGGAAGCTTTCTTT. It translates to CASTEGQGLEAFF. This sequence joins TRBV28 and TRBJ1-1; 9 bases align to TRBD1. Trimming cost V 7 bases and J 8 bases; bases outside gene matches: 8. The CDR3 sequence is 13 residues long. In germline, CDR1 is MDHEN, CDR2 SYDVKM.

The V gene is TRBV5-1, the J gene TRBJ1-1; tentative D call: TRBD1 (5 bases). V lost 0 bases to trimming and J lost 0 bases, with 15 bases between them. Per germline, CDR1 SGHRS and CDR2 YFSETQ. CDR3 length: 17 amino acids. CDR3 in amino acids: CASSLAPGLTMNTEAFF. The CDR3 region has the DNA TGCGCCAGCAGCTTGGCGCCGGGACTAACCATGAACACTGAAGCTTTCTTT.

This clone appeared once. The chain uses TRBV6-1 and TRBJ1-2; possible D gene TRBD1, 6 bases. The CDR3 length is 15 residues. From germline, CDR1 is MNHNS and CDR2 SASEGT. Trimming cost V 5 bases and J 4 bases, with 17 bases left between them. CDR3 residues: CASSFATGDFYGYTF. The CDR3 nucleotides read TGTGCCAGCAGTTTTGCGACAGGTGACTTCTATGGCTACACCTTC.

The chain combines TRBV6-1 with TRBJ1-6, with unresolved D. The germline CDR1 and CDR2 sequences are MNHNS and SASEGT. This CDR3 spans 11 amino acids. V gave up 7 bases and J gave up 6 bases, with 4 bases separating them. CDR3 nucleotide sequence: TGTGCCAGCAACTCTAATTCACCCCTCCACTTT. Translating gives CASNSNSPLHF.

The gene calls are TRBV6-5 and TRBJ2-3, with a possible D match to TRBD2 (5 bases). Per germline, CDR1 MNHEY and CDR2 SVGAGI. Trimming left V 4 bases short and J 1 base short, with 12 bases between. CDR3 length equals 15 residues. DNA of the CDR3: TGTGCCAGCAGTTCCGGGGATTGGGGCACAGATACGCAGTATTTT. Translating gives CASSSGDWGTDTQYF.

The gene calls are TRBV19 and TRBJ2-2, with a possible D match to TRBD2 (5 bases). This CDR3 contains 16 residues. Between the trimmed V and J ends, which lost 4 bases and 13 bases, there was a span of 25 bases. Looked up from germline, CDR1 is LNHDA and CDR2 is SQIVND (reference sequence). The CDR3 region is CASSTPRGSLAGGLFF. The DNA for the CDR3 is TGTGCCAGTAGTACCCCTCGGGGTAGTCTCGCGGGCGGGCTGTTTTTT.

V and J are TRBV7-3 and TRBJ2-1; 9 bases are shared with TRBD2. V dropped 1 base and J dropped 3; count of bases not matched to a gene: 4. CDR1 is SGHTA and CDR2 is FQGTGA in the germline V gene. CDR3 length: 16 residues. The CDR3 sequence: CASSLKASGDYNEQFF. The CDR3 DNA follows: TGTGCCAGCAGCTTAAAGGCTAGCGGGGACTACAATGAGCAGTTCTTC.

The chain is built from TRBV27 and TRBJ2-1; TRBD2 agrees at 9 bases. The CDR3 extends over 16 amino acids. Trimming removed 3 bases from V and 4 bases from J; junction bases left unmatched: 7. CDR1 and CDR2 (germline): MNHEY, SMNVEV (reference sequence). CDR3 sequence: CASSLRLAELYNEQFF. The CDR3 DNA reads as TGTGCCAGCAGTTTGCGACTAGCGGAGCTGTACAATGAGCAGTTCTTC.

The chain joins TRBV4-1 to TRBJ2-7, with 10 bases identical to TRBD2. Germline lookup yields CDR1 MGHRA and CDR2 YSYEKL. The length of the CDR3 is 15 residues. With 0 bases clipped from V and 4 bases from J, the junction kept 3 bases outside the gene matches. The CDR3 nucleotides read TGCGCCAGCAGCCAAGAAGGACTAGCGGCATACGAGCAGTACTTC. Translated: CASSQEGLAAYEQYF.

The chain combines TRBV6-5 with TRBJ1-2; perhaps TRBD1 as D (5 bases). The V gene lost 2 bases and the J gene lost 1 base, with 11 bases spanning the gap. The CDR3 length is 15 residues. Per the germline V gene, CDR1 is MNHEY and CDR2 is SVGAGI. CDR3 nucleotides: TGTGCCAGCAGTTACGGGGGGGACGGTAACTATGGCTACACCTTC. This codes for CASSYGGDGNYGYTF.

To note about this clone: The sample carries other DNA sequences with the same CDR3. This chain joins TRBV27 and TRBJ2-3, with D possibly TRBD2 on 6 matching bases. The CDR3 contains 16 residues. The V and J ends lost 5 bases and 2 bases respectively, with 17 bases between them. Germline V CDR1 and CDR2: MNHEY, SMNVEV (reference sequence). This CDR3 is CASSLRLAEITDTQYF. The CDR3 nucleotides are TGTGCCAGCAGTCTTCGATTAGCGGAGATCACAGATACGCAGTATTTT.

Only one count was recorded for this clone. The chain uses TRBV14 and TRBJ2-1; D is possibly TRBD1 (5 bases). The CDR3 is made up of 13 amino acids. Germline CDR1 SGHDN, CDR2 FVKESK. V was trimmed by 2 bases and J by 6 bases, leaving 8 bases between them. CDR3 protein: CASSQPDSNEQFF. The CDR3 coding sequence is TGTGCCAGCAGCCAACCCGACAGCAATGAGCAGTTCTTC.